The present T cell receptor beta chain was sequenced within a study of cytomegalovirus exposure and HLA in healthy donors. It was with 60 Vbeta and 13 Jbeta primers that the PCR ran. Some clones are missing from TCRdb's copy, which holds only in-frame ones; the method was immunoSEQ multiplex PCR. The table includes 150,000 or so clones, 70% to 85% detected once. Germline loops: CDR1 LNHDA, CDR2 SQIVND (reference sequence). Trimming took off 8 bases at V and 3 bases at J, with 12 bases between the two ends. The CDR3 has 13 amino acids. Sequenced: PBMCs. The genes are TRBV19 and TRBJ2-3, with D uncertain. This sequence originates from a man aged 25-45 years in good health and CMV-seropositive. The CDR3 DNA reads as TGTGCCAGTGTAGCTACGGCGACAGATACGCAGTATTTT. It specifies CASVATATDTQYF. Drawing the rest from reference TRBV19 and TRBJ2-3, the complete variable domain is DGGITQSPKYLFRKEGQNVTLSCEQNLNHDAMYWYRQDPGQGLRLIYYSQIVNDFQKGDIAEGYSVSREKKESFPLTVTSAQKNPTAFYLCASVATATDTQYFGPGTRLTVL.